This T cell receptor beta chain was profiled in a study of blood T cells in healthy people across ages (dated by TCRdb to the mid-2010s). Context from the whole study: In model experiments, template switching captured roughly one uniquely barcoded TCR beta cDNA molecule for every two T cells. Using deep sequencing normalized with unique cDNA molecular identifiers, the study measured how TCR beta repertoire diversity changes with age. Donors of different ages were randomly distributed across sequencing lanes to avoid experimental bias. The donors were split into four age groups: young (average 16 years), middle-aged (roughly 39), aged (62) and long-lived (over 75). For two donors (one aged 18 to 30 and one aged 80 or older), the study analyzed two additional independent replicas of 1 million unique cDNA reads from the same blood draw. What the authors observed across the whole study: A strong correlation was found between observed TCR beta diversity and the percentage of naive T cells measured by flow cytometry. Because donor CMV infection status was unknown, age-related changes in expanded clonotypes were potentially confounded. Bulk unsorted PBMC profiling prevented conclusive comparison of naive and antigen-experienced compartments. As age increased, observed TCR beta diversity per million T cells dropped in a roughly linear way, and a significant reduction was already evident by age roughly 40. Total diversity estimates from one million sequenced T cells were considered lower bounds and underestimates. Compared with the aged group, the long-lived group had more naive CD4+ T cells, fewer expanded clones and increased TCR diversity, suggesting age selection.

Remarks on this clonotype: Its antigen is currently not known. Nothing much larger sits one base from this clone, and base qualities are not available.

The method was 5' RACE. Sequencing used an Illumina HiSeq 2500. A second PCR of roughly 6 to 12 cycles was run with a J-beta primer mix and a sample-barcoded 5' primer. A unique molecular identifier was introduced onto each TCR beta cDNA molecule by a template-switch 5' adaptor carrying 12 random nucleotides. Each sample yielded at least 2.5 million CDR3-containing paired-end reads. First-strand cDNA synthesis was performed from all RNA using the Mint cDNA synthesis kit, with priming by a TRBC-specific oligonucleotide. Following uracil-DNA glycosylase treatment, all cDNA underwent a first 18-cycle PCR with the universal primers M1SS and BC2_uni_R. The study's processing was this. Each sample was normalized by randomly selecting 1 million high-quality reads, each carrying a distinct molecular identifier. Instead of being binned into consensus sequences, reads that shared molecular identifiers were thrown out. CDR3 identification, clonotype clustering and error correction used MiTCR with a Q25 quality threshold and the strictest error-elimination algorithm. Lower-bound total TCR beta diversity was estimated with a nonparametric unseen species model using Euler transformation. The public reads were reprocessed in TCRdb via fastp at Q25 and MiXCR, keeping in-frame beta chains. Identical CDR3 protein sequences are pooled into one entry, listed with their most common genes and DNA. The V and J calls were determined by TCRdb, not by the authors. The sample yields 850,000 to 1,100,000 distinct CDR3 sequences; roughly two fifths were counted once. Roughly 13% of the sample is taken by the ten largest.

CDR1 and CDR2 were assigned from the germline V gene as SGDLS and YYNGEE. CDR3 length: 15 amino acids, cysteine to phenylalanine. Only the CDR3 region is kept as DNA, spanning 45 bases read in frame from base 1. V is cut by 5 bases and J by 2 bases, and the space between the germline ends is 13 bases. The roughly 39 donors, aged 6 to 90 years, were systemically healthy Caucasian individuals from Russia. Ten milliliters of peripheral blood were drawn from each donor into EDTA-treated Vacutainer tubes. PBMCs were isolated by Ficoll-Paque density-gradient centrifugation, with at least 7 million obtained per sample. Trizol reagent was used to extract total RNA from PBMCs, with at least 5 micrograms per sample. Naive CD45RAhigh/CD27high T cell percentages were measured by flow cytometry on a PBMC aliquot from every donor.

This TCR derives from a man aged 18 to 29 in good health. The sequence links TRBV9 to TRBJ1-4; the D gene is possibly TRBD1, with 6 bases matching. The sample was blood. The nucleotide sequence reads as follows: TGTGCCAGCAGTGACACAGGGACCACTAATGAAAAACTGTTTTTT. It is translated as CASSDTGTTNEKLFF.